One and the same sample provided the 24 T cell receptor beta chains below, sequenced in a study of identical twins. TCRdb re-analysed the 5' RACE reads in MiXCR, keeping a single row per CDR3 protein. The sample lists 550,000 to 800,000 distinct CDR3 sequences, roughly 7.2% seen once, with 1.5% to 2% in the top ten. These data also formed part of another study, on yellow fever vaccine responses in identical twins.

Sequenced material: PBMCs. Receptor source: a woman between 18 and 29 years old in good health.

This chain joins TRBV10-3 and TRBJ2-3, with D perhaps TRBD2 (7 bases). The CDR3 consists of 15 residues. V dropped 6 bases and J dropped 2 bases, with 15 bases sitting between them. In germline, CDR1 is ENHRY, CDR2 SYGVKD. Here the CDR3 reads CAIRKPGGLTDTQYF. As DNA, the CDR3 is TGTGCCATCAGAAAGCCCGGGGGGCTCACAGATACGCAGTATTTT.

This clonotype was counted between two and nine times. The J gene is TRBJ2-4, the V gene TRBV20-1, with D perhaps TRBD2 (5 bases). The CDR3 consists of 16 residues. Trimming left V 3 bases short and J 0 bases short, with 15 bases between. The V gene's germline CDR1 is DFQATT and CDR2 SNEGSKA (reference sequence). Here the CDR3 reads CSASPSFGLAKNIQYF. CDR3 coding DNA: TGCAGTGCTAGCCCTAGCTTTGGCCTAGCCAAAAACATTCAGTACTTC.

This clonotype was recorded at least ten times. This rearrangement joins TRBV3-1 to TRBJ2-7; D ambiguous. This CDR3 is built from 13 residues. Looked up from germline, CDR1 is LGHDT and CDR2 is YNNKEL (reference sequence). Trimming took off 1 base at V and 3 bases at J, with 7 bases between the two ends. In nucleotides, the CDR3 is TGTGCCAGCAGCCAAGGAGAAGACTACGAGCAGTACGTC. Translating it yields CASSQGEDYEQYV.

CDR3 sequence: CASSSPVGDQYNEQFF. In nucleotides, the CDR3 is TGTGCCAGCAGCTCACCCGTGGGGGACCAGTACAATGAGCAGTTCTTC. This chain uses TRBV7-9 with TRBJ2-1, with D possibly called TRBD1 or TRBD2 (5 bases each). CDR1 and CDR2 from the germline V gene are SEHNR and FQNEAQ (reference sequence). CDR3 length equals 16 residues. With 4 bases removed from V and 4 bases from J, the gap between germline ends came to 17 bases.

This clonotype was detected a few times. V and J are TRBV11-2 and TRBJ2-2; D unclear. The CDR3 loop spans 12 amino acids. Trimming shortened V by 6 bases and J by 2 bases, and 4 bases separated the two germline ends. Germline V gene sequence: CDR1 SGHAT, CDR2 FQNNGV. The CDR3 protein is CASRINTGELFF. CDR3 nucleotide sequence: TGTGCCAGCAGGATTAACACCGGGGAGCTGTTTTTT.

The V call is TRBV28, the J call TRBJ2-1, with 7 bases aligning to TRBD2. The CDR3 extends over 19 amino acids. The V segment lost 3 bases and the J segment 0 bases; nucleotides outside the gene matches: 14. The germline V gene has CDR1 MDHEN and CDR2 SYDVKM. The CDR3: CASSFVRGEERSSYNEQFF. The DNA of the CDR3 is TGTGCCAGCAGTTTTGTTCGGGGGGAGGAGCGGAGCTCCTACAATGAGCAGTTCTTC.

The chain is built from TRBV24-1 and TRBJ2-1; a weak D match, TRBD2 (7 bases). Germline assignment: CDR1 KGHDR and CDR2 SFDVKD. V lost 4 bases, J lost 7 bases, and 16 bases lay in between. This CDR3 spans 15 amino acids. CDR3 in DNA: TGTGCCACCAGTGACCCCGGGGGGCTACGAAATGAGCAGTTCTTC. Amino acids: CATSDPGGLRNEQFF.

The chain carries TRBV5-1 and TRBJ2-7, with D possibly TRBD2 on 5 matching bases. The length of the CDR3 is 14 residues. V was trimmed by 3 bases and J by 0 bases, leaving 10 bases between them. Germline V gene lookup returns CDR1 SGHRS and CDR2 YFSETQ. The CDR3 protein is CASSSSGDSYEQYV. The DNA for the CDR3 is TGCGCCAGCAGCTCCTCCGGGGACTCCTACGAGCAGTACGTC.

In its sample, this clonotype was seen many times. CDR3 bases: TGCAGTGCTAGTTGGGGGGCTGGCTACAATGAGCAGTTCTTC. Its protein product is CSASWGAGYNEQFF. The V call is TRBV20-1, the J call TRBJ2-1; TRBD1 or TRBD2 may be the D gene (6 bases each). In germline, CDR1 is DFQATT, CDR2 SNEGSKA (reference sequence). V dropped 3 bases and J dropped 3 bases, with 12 bases sitting between them. The CDR3 loop spans 14 amino acids.

There are many counts of this clonotype. The chain recombines TRBV12-3 or TRBV12-4 with TRBJ2-5; perhaps TRBD1 as D (5 bases). V lost 4 bases, J lost 7 bases, and 13 bases lay in between. This CDR3 is built from 13 residues. Here the CDR3 DNA reads TGTGCCAGCAGTTCCGGTGGCACAGGGACCCAGTACTTC. As protein: CASSSGGTGTQYF.

Many counts were recorded for this clonotype. The J gene is TRBJ1-2, the V gene TRBV12-3 or TRBV12-4; 8 bases map to TRBD1. The CDR3 is made up of 13 amino acids. Trimming took 5 bases from V and 8 from J; bases not matched to a gene: 7. The CDR3 sequence: CASSQDRAAGYTF. The CDR3 DNA sequence: TGTGCCAGCAGTCAGGACAGGGCTGCAGGCTACACCTTC.

This clonotype was picked up many times. The chain carries TRBV2 and TRBJ1-2, with TRBD1 matching 7 bases. Unmatched junction bases numbered 10, after V lost 5 bases and J lost 4 bases. The CDR3 is 15 residues long. Germline lookup yields CDR1 SNHLY and CDR2 FYNNEI. CDR3 bases: TGTGCCAGCAGTTTCCGGACAGGAGAGAGCTATGGCTACACCTTC. This gives the protein CASSFRTGESYGYTF.

At least ten counts were recorded for this clonotype. The chain is built from TRBV20-1 and TRBJ1-6, with 9 bases identical to TRBD1. Germline trimming cut 1 base from V and 4 bases from J; bases unmatched to any gene: 2. Germline V gives CDR1 DFQATT, CDR2 SNEGSKA (reference sequence). The CDR3 runs 15 residues. Written as DNA, the CDR3 is TGCAGTGCTAGAGGGACAGGGGTGTATAATTCACCCCTCCACTTT. It is translated as CSARGTGVYNSPLHF.

This clonotype was seen a handful of times. V and J are TRBV5-1 and TRBJ1-6, with 10 nucleotides matching TRBD1. The V gene end was trimmed by 4 bases and the J gene end by 10 bases; junction bases not matched to a gene: 8. This CDR3 has 15 residues. Germline values: CDR1 SGHRS, CDR2 YFSETQ. The CDR3 protein is CASSLWDRGESPLHF. Here the CDR3 DNA reads TGCGCCAGCAGCCTATGGGACAGGGGCGAATCACCCCTCCACTTT.

J is TRBJ2-2 and V is TRBV6-5; D ambiguous. The CDR3 runs to 15 residues. V was pared by 0 bases and J by 1 base, with 6 bases between. The germline gives CDR1 MNHEY, CDR2 SVGAGI. CDR3 protein: CASSYSIKNTGELFF. For the CDR3, the DNA is TGTGCCAGCAGTTACTCCATAAAGAACACCGGGGAGCTGTTTTTT.

This clonotype was counted at least ten times. The V gene is TRBV20-1, the J gene TRBJ2-3, with D tentatively TRBD1 (7 bases). CDR3 length: 15 amino acids. Germline lookup yields CDR1 DFQATT and CDR2 SNEGSKA (reference sequence). Trimming shortened V by 5 bases and J by 3 bases, and 18 bases separated the two germline ends. The CDR3 DNA follows: TGCAGTGCTGTGACAGGGCCTCGGGGGACAGATACGCAGTATTTT. Its translation: CSAVTGPRGTDTQYF.

This clonotype was seen repeatedly, ten times or more. In DNA, the CDR3 is TGTGCCAGCAGCTCTAGCGGGTCGGGCACAGATACGCAGTATTTT. It specifies CASSSSGSGTDTQYF. The V call is TRBV9, the J call TRBJ2-3; 8 bases map to TRBD2. The CDR3 contains 15 residues. Per germline, CDR1 SGDLS and CDR2 YYNGEE. V lost 4 bases to trimming and J lost 1 base; unmatched junction nucleotides: 5.

V gene TRBV25-1 combines with J gene TRBJ2-3, with D tentatively TRBD2 (6 bases). From germline, CDR1 is MGHDK and CDR2 SYGVNS. This CDR3 region has 14 residues. Trimming took 5 bases from V and 1 from J, leaving 10 bases between them. Written as DNA, the CDR3 is TGTGCCAGCAGTTGGCGGGGCGGCACAGATACGCAGTATTTT. It yields the protein CASSWRGGTDTQYF. Drawing the rest from reference TRBV25-1 and TRBJ2-3, the complete variable domain is EADIYQTPRYLVIGTGKKITLECSQTMGHDKMYWYQQDPGMELHLIHYSYGVNSTEKGDLSSESTVSRIRTEHFPLTLESARPSHTSQYLCASSWRGGTDTQYFGPGTRLTVL.

This clonotype was observed at least ten times. The chain combines TRBV24-1 with TRBJ1-5, with D uncertain. This CDR3 is 19 amino acids long. Germline V gives CDR1 KGHDR, CDR2 SFDVKD. The V gene lost 0 bases and the J gene lost 0 bases, with 17 bases spanning the gap. The chain's CDR3 is CATSDLSRNIVFSNQPQHF. The DNA for the CDR3 is TGTGCCACCAGTGATTTGTCCAGGAATATCGTTTTTAGCAATCAGCCCCAGCATTTT.

CDR3 region: CASRGTGVYNEQFF. CDR3 DNA: TGTGCCAGCAGGGGGACAGGGGTCTACAATGAGCAGTTCTTC. The V gene is TRBV12-3 or TRBV12-4, the J gene TRBJ2-1, with TRBD1 identical over 10 bases. The CDR3 is made up of 14 amino acids. V lost 6 bases and J lost 3; bases outside the gene matches: 2.

This clonotype was observed a few times. The CDR3 loop is CATSRVRTGTYNEQFF. The CDR3 bases are TGTGCCACCAGCAGAGTTAGGACAGGGACCTACAATGAGCAGTTCTTC. This sequence joins TRBV15 and TRBJ2-1; the match to TRBD1 covers 8 bases. Germline lookup yields CDR1 LNHNV and CDR2 YYDKDF (reference sequence). The ends lost 1 base at V and 2 bases at J; junction bases unmatched: 4. There are 16 residues in the CDR3. The whole variable domain, filled in from reference TRBV15 and TRBJ2-1, reads DAMVIQNPRYQVTQFGKPVTLSCSQTLNHNVMYWYQQKSSQAPKLLFHYYDKDFNNEADTPDNFQSRRPNTSFCFLDIRSPGLGDTAMYLCATSRVRTGTYNEQFFGPGTRLTVL.

At least ten counts were recorded for this clonotype. V usage is TRBV7-3 and J usage is TRBJ2-7, with D perhaps TRBD1 or TRBD2 (5 bases each). The CDR3 totals 15 residues. Trimming left V 3 bases short and J 4 bases short, with 16 bases between. The germline CDR1 and CDR2 sequences are SGHTA and FQGTGA. The CDR3 here is CASSFEPGPNYEQYF. In DNA, the CDR3 is TGTGCCAGCAGCTTTGAGCCGGGACCGAATTACGAGCAGTACTTC.

This clonotype was detected ten times or more. The chain links TRBV4-1 to TRBJ2-3, with 7 positions matching TRBD1. The CDR3 loop spans 19 amino acids. Germline CDR1 MGHRA, CDR2 YSYEKL. The junction had 17 bases not matched to a gene; V was cut back by 0 bases and J by 5 bases. CDR3 DNA sequence: TGCGCCAGCAGCCAAGAAGCAGCCACGACAGGGTGGATTCAAGATACGCAGTATTTT. Protein: CASSQEAATTGWIQDTQYF.

This clonotype has only a few counts. The V call is TRBV13, the J call TRBJ2-7; 7 nucleotides match TRBD1. V was pared by 5 bases and J by 5 bases, with 15 bases of the junction left unmatched. The germline CDR1 and CDR2 sequences are PRHDT and FYEKMQ (reference sequence). The CDR3 has 16 amino acids. The CDR3 reads CASSRSKTGTPDEQYF. CDR3 bases: TGTGCCAGCAGCCGATCCAAGACAGGGACGCCGGACGAGCAGTACTTC. Based on the CDR3 plus reference TRBV13 and TRBJ2-7, the full variable domain is AAGVIQSPRHLIKEKRETATLKCYPIPRHDTVYWYQQGPGQDPQFLISFYEKMQSDKGSIPDRFSAQQFSDYHSELNMSSLELGDSALYFCASSRSKTGTPDEQYFGPGTRLTVT.